What follows are 32 T cell receptor beta chains derived from one specimen sequenced in a study of vaccination and CD4 T cells after COVID-19. The Oncomine TCR Beta short-read assay was applied to DNA of cultured CD4+ T cells. A single record per CDR3 protein comes from TCRdb applying MiXCR to the PCR reads. Of about 9,000 distinct CDR3 sequences listed, approximately 48% are singletons. Antigen specificity for these receptors is unknown. Treatment specified: approximately nine-day PBMC culture with coronavirus spike peptide pools or control peptides (ViraFEST assay). One should note that the unexposed donor's CD4+ T cells were collected before the COVID-19 pandemic (2011-2018). Sample: CD4+ T cells from blood, cultured in vitro. These receptors were taken from a human donor in good health.

The gene calls are TRBV20-1 and TRBJ2-7, with 10 nucleotides matching TRBD2. The V and J ends lost 6 bases and 6 bases, in that order; junction bases with no gene match: 17. The CDR3 is made up of 16 amino acids. Germline CDR1 is DFQATT and CDR2 is SNEGSKA (reference sequence). CDR3 coding DNA: TGCAGTGCCACCGACCTCCGTCTAGCGGGAGTCCCCGAGCAGTACTTC. This codes for CSATDLRLAGVPEQYF.

J is TRBJ2-7 and V is TRBV27, with D perhaps matching TRBD1 (5 bases). This CDR3 has 15 residues. Germline V gene sequence: CDR1 MNHEY, CDR2 SMNVEV (reference sequence). The V end was cut by 5 bases, the J end by 1 base, with 15 bases between. The CDR3 region has the DNA TGTGCCAGCAGTCCGTCTAGGGGTCCGTCCTACGAGCAGTACTTC. Translation: CASSPSRGPSYEQYF.

This chain joins TRBV30 and TRBJ1-1; D unresolved. The V and J ends lost 4 bases and 0 bases respectively, with 12 bases between them. Germline CDR1 reads GTSNPN; CDR2 reads SVGIG (reference sequence). The length of the CDR3 is 14 residues. This chain's CDR3 is CAWIFGFMNTEAFF. CDR3 nucleotides: TGTGCCTGGATTTTCGGTTTCATGAACACTGAAGCTTTCTTT.

J is TRBJ2-5 and V is TRBV6-5; 8 bases are a match to TRBD1. Germline V gene lookup returns CDR1 MNHEY and CDR2 SVGAGI. The CDR3 contains 14 residues. With V trimmed by 4 bases and J by 5 bases, 6 bases remained unmatched. The CDR3 DNA follows: TGTGCCAGCAGTTCCGGACAGGGTGAGGAGACCCAGTACTTC. Translated, it gives CASSSGQGEETQYF.

This clonotype showed up just a few times. This chain connects TRBV19 to TRBJ1-3; tentatively, D is TRBD1 (6 bases). Trimming took off 7 bases at V and 8 bases at J, with 15 bases between the two ends. In germline, CDR1 is LNHDA, CDR2 SQIVND (reference sequence). This CDR3 region has 13 residues. The CDR3 DNA reads TGTGCCAGTACGGGGGACACGCTCTACACCATATATTTT. Its protein product is CASTGDTLYTIYF.

V is TRBV7-6 and J is TRBJ2-3, with TRBD2 as a possible D gene (5 bases). CDR3 length: 14 residues. Germline CDR1 SGHVS, CDR2 FNYEAQ. Trimming cost V 5 bases and J 1 base, with 10 bases left between them. The CDR3 DNA follows: TGTGCCAGCAGCGGGTGGGGAGGCACAGATACGCAGTATTTT. Residues: CASSGWGGTDTQYF.

The chain joins TRBV10-2 to TRBJ1-2, with TRBD1 as a possible D gene (5 bases). V was shortened by 0 bases and J by 2 bases, with 28 bases between the two germline ends. CDR1 is WSHSY and CDR2 is SAAADI in the germline V gene. The CDR3 consists of 21 residues. The CDR3: CASSESVSGGARPGRNYGYTF. As DNA, the CDR3 is TGCGCCAGCAGTGAGTCGGTATCGGGGGGAGCGAGGCCCGGGCGCAACTATGGCTACACCTTC.

This clonotype was picked up a small number of times. The chain uses TRBV7-9 and TRBJ1-2; 7 nucleotides align to TRBD1. Per the germline V gene, CDR1 is SEHNR and CDR2 is FQNEAQ (reference sequence). V trimming: 5 bases; J trimming: 6 bases; junction bases outside the gene matches: 6. This CDR3 spans 13 amino acids. Written as DNA, the CDR3 is TGTGCCAGCAGCGCGACAGGGTCCCATGGCTACACCTTC. Its protein product is CASSATGSHGYTF.

This clonotype has only a few counts. The CDR3 reads CASSKSDEGGYTF. CDR3 DNA: TGTGCCAGCAGCAAATCGGACGAGGGGGGCTACACCTTC. The chain combines TRBV7-9 with TRBJ1-2; D may be TRBD1 (5 bases). The CDR3 contains 13 residues. Germline CDR1 and CDR2: SEHNR and FQNEAQ (reference sequence). The V end was cut by 5 bases, the J end by 8 bases, with 15 bases between.

This chain connects TRBV12-3 or TRBV12-4 to TRBJ2-3; D is perhaps TRBD1 (6 bases). The CDR3 is 16 residues long. V was trimmed by 5 bases and J by 1 base, leaving 16 bases between them. Here the CDR3 reads CASSRVRGFGTDTQYF. Written as DNA, the CDR3 is TGTGCCAGCAGTCGCGTAAGGGGGTTTGGCACAGATACGCAGTATTTT.

This clonotype was observed a handful of times. V is TRBV6-1 and J is TRBJ2-6; no clear D. V lost 6 bases and J 4 bases, leaving 10 bases between the germline ends. The germline CDR1 and CDR2 sequences are MNHNS and SASEGT. The CDR3 has 14 residues. The CDR3 protein is CASRLPGGANVLTF. In DNA form, the CDR3 reads TGTGCCAGCAGACTCCCCGGGGGGGCCAACGTCCTGACTTTC.

This chain joins TRBV19 and TRBJ2-7; 9 bases agree with TRBD1. This CDR3 comprises 16 residues. V lost 5 bases to trimming and J lost 2 bases; unmatched junction nucleotides: 10. CDR1 is LNHDA, CDR2 SQIVND, per germline (reference sequence). CDR3 coding DNA: TGTGCCAGTAGTTACCACCGGGACAGGGCAGCCTACGAGCAGTACTTC. This translates into CASSYHRDRAAYEQYF.

CDR3 protein: CAISDGYSPYEQYF. CDR3 in DNA: TGTGCCATCAGTGACGGCTACTCGCCCTACGAGCAGTACTTC. The genes are TRBV10-3 and TRBJ2-7, with no clear D. Germline loops: CDR1 ENHRY, CDR2 SYGVKD. This CDR3 has 14 amino acids. V was trimmed by 3 bases and J by 2 bases, leaving 11 bases between them.

This sequence joins TRBV15 and TRBJ2-5, with 16 bases lining up with TRBD2. Trimming took 9 bases from V and 5 from J; bases not matched to a gene: 9. The CDR3 contains 16 residues. The germline V gene encodes CDR1 LNHNV and CDR2 YYDKDF (reference sequence). CDR3 bases: TGTGCCACTCGAATTCCGGGACTAGCGGGAGGGGAGACCCAGTACTTC. This translates into CATRIPGLAGGETQYF.

The chain uses TRBV10-3 and TRBJ1-1; 11 positions match TRBD1. Germline V gives CDR1 ENHRY, CDR2 SYGVKD. The V segment lost 2 bases and the J segment 5 bases; nucleotides outside the gene matches: 4. This CDR3 has 15 residues. This CDR3 is CAISEPGQGGTEAFF. The CDR3 DNA sequence: TGTGCCATCAGTGAGCCGGGACAGGGGGGGACTGAAGCTTTCTTT.

A few counts support this clonotype. The chain has TRBV19 and TRBJ2-7; a possible D gene is TRBD2 (6 bases). CDR1 and CDR2 from the germline V gene are LNHDA and SQIVND (reference sequence). V lost 5 bases and J 0 bases, leaving 14 bases between the germline ends. The CDR3 length is 15 residues. CDR3 nucleotide sequence: TGTGCCAGTAGTGCGTCATCGGGAGCCTCCTACGAGCAGTACTTC. Translated, it gives CASSASSGASYEQYF.

This clonotype showed up just a few times. This chain connects TRBV21-1 to TRBJ2-5; TRBD2, the table's D call, lacks a check against the DNA. TRBV21-1 is labeled a pseudogene. The CDR3 is 17 residues long. CDR3 DNA sequence: TGTGCCAGCAGCAAAAGAGATCCTAGCGGCAACCAAGAGACCCAGTACTTC. It encodes CASSKRDPSGNQETQYF.

This sequence joins TRBV7-9 and TRBJ1-1; D uncertain. From germline, CDR1 is SEHNR and CDR2 FQNEAQ (reference sequence). V was clipped by 8 bases and J by 1 base, with 8 bases between them. This CDR3 has 12 amino acids. CDR3 sequence reads: CASSWENTEAFF. The CDR3 nucleotides read TGTGCCAGCTCTTGGGAGAACACTGAAGCTTTCTTT.

This chain connects TRBV4-2 to TRBJ2-7; TRBD2 might be the D (6 bases). CDR3 length equals 15 residues. Germline V gives CDR1 LGHNA, CDR2 YNFKEQ. The V gene lost 1 base and the J gene lost 3 bases, with 13 bases spanning the gap. The CDR3 DNA sequence: TGTGCCAGCAGCCAAGTCGACGGGAGTAGCTACGAGCAGTACTTC. It codes for CASSQVDGSSYEQYF.

This clonotype was observed a handful of times. The CDR3 DNA reads as TGTGCCAGCAGCCCTGCTAGGACAGGGAACACCGGGGAGCTGTTTTTT. Its protein is CASSPARTGNTGELFF. The V call is TRBV5-4, the J call TRBJ2-2; 7 bases match TRBD1. The germline V gene encodes CDR1 SGHNT and CDR2 YYREEE (reference sequence). The CDR3 runs to 16 residues. V lost 4 bases and J lost 1; bases outside the gene matches: 7.

This chain uses TRBV7-9 with TRBJ2-3; no reliable D call. This CDR3 contains 13 residues. Germline CDR1 and CDR2: SEHNR and FQNEAQ (reference sequence). The V gene lost 2 bases and the J gene lost 3 bases, with 6 bases spanning the gap. The DNA of the CDR3 is TGTGCCAGCAGCTTACTAGTTACAGATACGCAGTATTTT. Protein product: CASSLLVTDTQYF.

This clonotype occurred a few times. V is TRBV20-1 and J is TRBJ1-3; D is uncertain. This CDR3 is 12 amino acids long. Germline CDR1 DFQATT, CDR2 SNEGSKA (reference sequence). V lost 7 bases and J lost 4, with 11 bases in between. CDR3 loop: CSGLTTGNTIYF. Written as DNA, the CDR3 is TGCAGTGGACTAACGACGGGAAACACCATATATTTT.

The chain has TRBV3-1 and TRBJ1-1; no definite D call. The V gene lost 1 base and the J gene lost 1 base, with 16 bases spanning the gap. Germline V CDR1 and CDR2: LGHDT, YNNKEL (reference sequence). This CDR3 spans 17 amino acids. CDR3 nucleotide sequence: TGTGCCAGCAGCCAAGGACATCCTCCAGTATCGAACACTGAAGCTTTCTTT. The encoded protein is CASSQGHPPVSNTEAFF.

The rearrangement uses TRBV2 and TRBJ1-1, with 8 bases that match TRBD1. V lost 7 bases to trimming and J lost 11 bases; unmatched junction nucleotides: 12. The length of the CDR3 is 13 residues. CDR1 is SNHLY and CDR2 is FYNNEI in the germline V gene. CDR3 DNA sequence: TGTGCCAGCAATCCCGAGGGCAGGGGGCGCGCTTTCTTT. Translating it yields CASNPEGRGRAFF.

DNA for the CDR3: TGCAGTGCGCCTTTTAATGCCCGGGCTTCTTCATACAATGAGCAGTTCTTC. It encodes CSAPFNARASSYNEQFF. This chain uses TRBV20-1 with TRBJ2-1; D unresolved. CDR3 length equals 17 residues. Per the germline V gene, CDR1 is DFQATT and CDR2 is SNEGSKA (reference sequence). Trimming shortened V by 6 bases and J by 4 bases, and 25 bases separated the two germline ends.

J is TRBJ2-5 and V is TRBV5-1; tentative D call: TRBD2 (6 bases). V lost 1 base and J 1 base, leaving 11 bases between the germline ends. This CDR3 has 15 residues. Germline loops: CDR1 SGHRS, CDR2 YFSETQ. As DNA, the CDR3 is TGCGCCAGCAGCTTGTTTCGGGGGAGCCAAGAGACCCAGTACTTC. Protein product: CASSLFRGSQETQYF. Full variable domain (outside the CDR3, taken from reference TRBV5-1 and TRBJ2-5): KAGVTQTPRYLIKTRGQQVTLSCSPISGHRSVSWYQQTPGQGLQFLFEYFSETQRNKGNFPGRFSGRQFSNSRSEMNVSTLELGDSALYLCASSLFRGSQETQYFGPGTRLLVL.

The J gene is TRBJ2-3, the V gene TRBV27, with D unclear. CDR1 is MNHEY and CDR2 is SMNVEV in the germline V gene (reference sequence). V lost 6 bases and J lost 2, with 12 bases in between. The CDR3 spans 14 residues. The CDR3 region has the DNA TGTGCCAGCAGAGCATCCGTCCTCACAGATACGCAGTATTTT. Translated, it gives CASRASVLTDTQYF.

The rearrangement joins TRBV21-1 to TRBJ2-5; the table's TRBD1 call for D was not verified on the DNA. TRBV21-1 is marked as a pseudogene. CDR3 length: 18 amino acids. The CDR3 protein is CASSKASPQGWGEETQYF. CDR3 DNA: TGTGCCAGCAGCAAAGCTAGCCCTCAGGGGTGGGGGGAAGAGACCCAGTACTTC.

V gene TRBV20-1 combines with J gene TRBJ1-2; D remains ambiguous. Germline CDR1 is DFQATT and CDR2 is SNEGSKA (reference sequence). The CDR3 spans 12 residues. Trimming took off 4 bases at V and 6 bases at J, with 12 bases between the two ends. The CDR3 nucleotides read TGCAGTGCTAATCCCGGGTCGGATGGCTACACCTTC. Residues: CSANPGSDGYTF.

J is TRBJ1-6 and V is TRBV5-1; D gene uncertain. Germline lookup yields CDR1 SGHRS and CDR2 YFSETQ. The germline V and J ends were trimmed by 0 bases and 9 bases, with 10 bases remaining between them. The CDR3 loop spans 14 amino acids. CDR3: CASSLGRWGSPLHF. In DNA form, the CDR3 reads TGCGCCAGCAGCTTGGGGCGGTGGGGTTCACCCCTCCACTTT.

With regard to this clonotype: At one end, the junction sequence differs from germline, possibly due to a read error. The chain has TRBV6-2 or TRBV6-3 and TRBJ1-1, with D unclear. The CDR3 spans 15 residues. The germline V gene has CDR1 MNHEY and CDR2 SVGEGT. The CDR3 here is CASSYSTLVKTEAFF. CDR3 coding DNA: TGTGCCAGCAGTTACTCGACCCTTGTGAAAACTGAAGCTTTCTTT.

The chain carries TRBV2 and TRBJ2-7, with no clear D. There are 11 residues in the CDR3. Trimming took off 6 bases at V and 2 bases at J, with 5 bases between the two ends. From germline, CDR1 is SNHLY and CDR2 FYNNEI. The CDR3 region is CASRETYEQYF. The CDR3 DNA reads TGTGCCAGCAGGGAGACCTACGAGCAGTACTTC.